This TCR beta chain is from a study of blood T cell repertoires in COVID-19. Profiling relied on immunoSEQ multiplex PCR, and the TCRdb table lists in-frame clones only, not all of them. The table records some 70,000 clones, around 89% of them present only once. The trim removed 5 bases at V and 4 bases at J, leaving 6 bases unmatched. The CDR3 length is 14 residues. CDR1 and CDR2 from the germline V gene are LGHDT and YNNKEL (reference sequence). The count of this clone is one. The J gene is TRBJ2-3, the V gene TRBV3-1 (or the pseudogene TRBV3-2); 7 bases are a match to TRBD1. This sequence was found in a middle-aged man with acute or convalescent COVID-19. The specimen was peripheral blood. The CDR3 nucleotides read TGTGCCAGCAGCTACGGACAGGCCTCAGATACGCAGTATTTT. Protein product: CASSYGQASDTQYF.